These 23 T cell receptor beta chains originate from one sample sequenced in a study of glioma-infiltrating T cells after dendritic cell vaccination. Time point noted: after dendritic cell vaccination, including at tumor progression/relapse. Some clones are missing from TCRdb's copy, which holds only in-frame ones; the method was immunoSEQ multiplex PCR. The table records roughly 87,000 clones, roughly four fifths of them present only once. The material was blood, obtained after dendritic cell vaccination. All receptors come from a human donor with glioblastoma.

The J gene is TRBJ1-1, the V gene TRBV6-5; the D gene is possibly TRBD1 (6 bases). Germline CDR1 is MNHEY and CDR2 is SVGAGI. This CDR3 spans 13 amino acids. V was shortened by 2 bases and J by 8 bases, with 12 bases between the two germline ends. This chain's CDR3 is CASSYMGHGEAFF. CDR3 sequence (DNA): TGTGCCAGCAGTTACATGGGACATGGAGAAGCTTTCTTT.

This chain uses TRBV2 with TRBJ2-3; 8 bases match TRBD2. Per the germline V gene, CDR1 is SNHLY and CDR2 is FYNNEI. CDR3 size: 14 residues. V lost 7 bases, J lost 1 base, and 4 bases stayed unmatched. CDR3: CASISRGGTDTQYF. Here the CDR3 DNA reads TGTGCCAGCATCTCGCGGGGGGGCACAGATACGCAGTATTTT.

The chain uses TRBV5-1 and TRBJ2-7; TRBD1 aligns across 10 bases. CDR1 and CDR2 from the germline V gene are SGHRS and YFSETQ. The CDR3 consists of 15 residues. The ends lost 0 bases at V and 7 bases at J; junction bases unmatched: 7. The CDR3: CASSLVGTGDSEQYF. CDR3 nucleotides: TGCGCCAGCAGCTTGGTCGGGACAGGGGATTCGGAGCAGTACTTC.

The V call is TRBV5-1, the J call TRBJ2-2; 8 nucleotides line up with TRBD2. J was trimmed by 2 bases and V by 0 bases; bases with no gene match: 3. There are 16 residues in the CDR3. Germline V CDR1 and CDR2: SGHRS, YFSETQ. The CDR3 here is CASSLVGTSNTGELFF. The CDR3 coding sequence is TGCGCCAGCAGCTTGGTTGGGACTAGTAACACCGGGGAGCTGTTTTTT.

J is TRBJ1-4 and V is TRBV9, with TRBD1 matching over 9 bases. The V gene end was trimmed by 4 bases and the J gene end by 6 bases; junction bases not matched to a gene: 7. Germline V gene lookup returns CDR1 SGDLS and CDR2 YYNGEE. The CDR3 spans 15 residues. This CDR3 is CASSPGDRDDEKLFF. In DNA, the CDR3 is TGTGCCAGCAGCCCGGGGGACAGGGACGATGAAAAACTGTTTTTT.

J is TRBJ2-1 and V is TRBV6-5; 7 bases match TRBD2. Germline CDR1 MNHEY, CDR2 SVGAGI. CDR3 length equals 15 residues. V lost 6 bases and J lost 3; bases outside the gene matches: 8. The CDR3 protein is CASRPTSAVYNEQFF. CDR3 sequence (DNA): TGTGCCAGCAGACCTACTAGCGCTGTCTACAATGAGCAGTTCTTC.

The CDR3 coding sequence is TGCAGCGCTCGGGACTCGGATACCGGGGGATATGGCTACACCTTC. It encodes CSARDSDTGGYGYTF. V gene TRBV29-1 combines with J gene TRBJ1-2; TRBD1 is a possible D gene (5 bases). The ends were cut back, 7 bases at V and 5 bases at J, with 23 bases in the middle. The CDR3 totals 15 residues. Germline CDR1 SQVTM, CDR2 ANQGSEA.

This clone was seen just once. The V and J genes are TRBV6-1 and TRBJ1-5, with D tentatively TRBD1 (5 bases). The germline CDR1 and CDR2 sequences are MNHNS and SASEGT. Deletions cut 10 bases from V and 2 bases from J, with 9 bases between. This CDR3 is 12 amino acids long. CDR3 residues: CAIQGRNQPQHF. The CDR3 DNA sequence: TGTGCCATTCAGGGTCGCAATCAGCCCCAGCATTTT.

V is TRBV7-2 and J is TRBJ1-2, with D possibly being TRBD1 (5 bases). Germline lookup yields CDR1 SGHTA and CDR2 FQGNSA. The CDR3 is 16 residues long. V gave up 4 bases and J gave up 1 base, with 16 bases separating them. CDR3 residues: CASSSTTGLVNYGYTF. CDR3 nucleotides: TGTGCCAGCAGCTCCACCACAGGACTAGTTAACTATGGCTACACCTTC. The full variable domain, in which reference TRBV7-2 and TRBJ1-2 provide the parts outside the CDR3, is GAGVSQSPSNKVTEKGKDVELRCDPISGHTALYWYRQSLGQGLEFLIYFQGNSAPDKSGLPSDRFSAERTGGSVSTLTIQRTQQEDSAVYLCASSSTTGLVNYGYTFGSGTRLTVV.

The chain links TRBV4-3 to TRBJ2-1; 7 bases line up with TRBD2. The ends lost 3 bases at V and 8 bases at J; junction bases unmatched: 4. The length of the CDR3 is 13 residues. Germline V lookup: CDR1 LGHNA, CDR2 YSLEER. CDR3 protein: CASSHPGGDEQFF. The CDR3 region has the DNA TGCGCCAGCAGCCACCCTGGGGGGGATGAGCAGTTCTTC.

The chain carries TRBV2 and TRBJ1-5; perhaps TRBD1 as D (6 bases). CDR1 and CDR2 (germline): SNHLY, FYNNEI. V lost 3 bases and J 5 bases, leaving 11 bases between the germline ends. This CDR3 contains 14 residues. As DNA, the CDR3 is TGTGCCAGCAGTGAGAACAGGGACCATCAGCCCCAGCATTTT. It yields the protein CASSENRDHQPQHF.

The CDR3 protein is CASSAGLVGTQYF. CDR3 sequence (DNA): TGTGCCAGCAGTGCAGGACTAGTCGGTACGCAGTATTTT. This sequence joins TRBV2 and TRBJ2-3, with 7 bases fitting TRBD2. The CDR3 length is 13 residues. The germline gives CDR1 SNHLY, CDR2 FYNNEI. With 4 bases clipped from V and 8 bases from J, the junction kept 6 bases outside the gene matches.

The chain joins TRBV19 to TRBJ1-5; D gene ambiguous. Germline-derived CDR1 and CDR2 are LNHDA and SQIVND (reference sequence). V was trimmed by 1 base and J by 8 bases, leaving 15 bases between them. The CDR3 loop spans 15 amino acids. CDR3 in amino acids: CASSIGESGKEPQHF. CDR3 coding DNA: TGTGCCAGTAGTATAGGAGAGTCGGGGAAGGAGCCCCAGCATTTT.

This chain connects TRBV7-3 to TRBJ2-7, with TRBD1 matching 8 bases. This CDR3 spans 14 amino acids. Germline loops: CDR1 SGHTA, CDR2 FQGTGA. The V gene end was trimmed by 5 bases and the J gene end by 3 bases; junction bases not matched to a gene: 6. The DNA of the CDR3 is TGTGCCAGCAGCCCATCTGGACAGGGCTACGAGCAGTACTTC. It is translated as CASSPSGQGYEQYF. The variable domain in full, with the rest retrieved from reference TRBV7-3 and TRBJ2-7, is GAGVSQTPSNKVTEKGKYVELRCDPISGHTALYWYRQSLGQGPEFLIYFQGTGAADDSGLPNDRFFAVRPEGSVSTLKIQRTERGDSAVYLCASSPSGQGYEQYFGPGTRLTVT.

This chain connects TRBV30 to TRBJ1-3, with TRBD1 identical over 9 bases. The CDR3 loop spans 17 amino acids. V shed 1 base, J shed 4 bases, and the junction held 11 bases outside the gene matches. CDR1 is GTSNPN, CDR2 SVGIG, per germline (reference sequence). Here the CDR3 DNA reads TGTGCCTGGAGTGGCCCCTCCGGGACAGGGTTAGGAAACACCATATATTTT. Translation: CAWSGPSGTGLGNTIYF.

The chain joins TRBV7-2 to TRBJ2-2; the D gene is possibly TRBD1 (5 bases). Looked up from germline, CDR1 is SGHTA and CDR2 is FQGNSA. The V and J ends lost 2 bases and 6 bases respectively, with 19 bases between them. There are 17 residues in the CDR3. CDR3 DNA sequence: TGTGCCAGCAGCTTAAAAGCTAATAGGGGCACGCCCGGGGAGCTGTTTTTT. Protein product: CASSLKANRGTPGELFF.

CDR3 nucleotide sequence: TGTGCCAGCAGCCTACAGGGGCCTAATGAAAAACTGTTTTTT. This translates into CASSLQGPNEKLFF. The chain recombines TRBV7-9 with TRBJ1-4; 7 nucleotides agree with TRBD1. Losses at the gene ends were 5 bases for V and 3 bases for J; bases not matched to a gene: 3. Germline V CDR1 and CDR2: SEHNR, FQNEAQ (reference sequence). The CDR3 has 14 amino acids.

The V gene is TRBV7-2, the J gene TRBJ1-2, with 7 bases identical to TRBD1. Germline lookup yields CDR1 SGHTA and CDR2 FQGNSA. The CDR3 covers 14 residues. The V gene end was trimmed by 4 bases and the J gene end by 4 bases; junction bases not matched to a gene: 6. CDR3 sequence reads: CASSSVTGFYGYTF. Written as DNA, the CDR3 is TGTGCCAGCAGCTCAGTGACAGGGTTCTATGGCTACACCTTC.

The chain has TRBV5-1 and TRBJ2-6; 12 bases are a match to TRBD1. V gave up 4 bases and J gave up 3 bases; unmatched junction bases: 5. Germline CDR1 SGHRS, CDR2 YFSETQ. The length of the CDR3 is 17 residues. Here the CDR3 reads CASSPGTGGGGANVLTF. The CDR3 bases are TGCGCCAGCAGCCCAGGGACAGGGGGCGGTGGGGCCAACGTCCTGACTTTC.

The chain uses TRBV15 and TRBJ1-4, with D perhaps TRBD1 (5 bases). The CDR3 covers 15 residues. Trimming removed 1 base from V and 6 bases from J, with 12 bases in between. Germline V gene lookup returns CDR1 LNHNV and CDR2 YYDKDF (reference sequence). CDR3 in amino acids: CATSRGTGGDEKLFF. Written as DNA, the CDR3 is TGTGCCACCAGCAGAGGCACGGGGGGAGATGAAAAACTGTTTTTT.

The J gene is TRBJ2-7, the V gene TRBV2; unclear D gene. Trimming removed 3 bases from V and 3 bases from J, with 9 bases in between. The CDR3 consists of 13 residues. Germline CDR1 reads SNHLY; CDR2 reads FYNNEI. The chain's CDR3 is CASSDPVDYEQYF. CDR3 bases: TGTGCCAGCAGTGATCCCGTAGACTACGAGCAGTACTTC. The variable domain in full, with the rest retrieved from reference TRBV2 and TRBJ2-7, is EPEVTQTPSHQVTQMGQEVILRCVPISNHLYFYWYRQILGQKVEFLVSFYNNEISEKSEIFDDQFSVERPDGSNFTLKIRSTKLEDSAMYFCASSDPVDYEQYFGPGTRLTVT.

The chain is built from TRBV7-2 and TRBJ2-5; 12 positions match TRBD2. Germline V gene lookup returns CDR1 SGHTA and CDR2 FQGNSA. The CDR3 is 15 amino acids. J lost 4 bases, V lost 4 bases, and 4 bases had no gene match. In nucleotides, the CDR3 is TGTGCCAGCAGCTCTAGCGGGGGGGCCGCAGAGACCCAGTACTTC. Translated: CASSSSGGAAETQYF.

The V gene is TRBV9, the J gene TRBJ1-4, with 7 bases that match TRBD1. The CDR3 length is 15 residues. Germline V lookup: CDR1 SGDLS, CDR2 YYNGEE. J gave up 8 bases and V 4 bases, and 11 bases lay outside the gene matches. Here the CDR3 reads CASSPMETGYEKLFF. The CDR3 DNA reads TGTGCCAGCAGCCCCATGGAGACAGGGTACGAAAAACTGTTTTTT.